A single sample is the source of the 24 T cell receptor beta chains below, sequenced in a study of spatial heterogeneity in lung cancer. As for time point: sample taken at primary tumor resection. In TCRdb, the 5' RACE reads were re-called with MiXCR into one record per CDR3 protein. The repertoire includes 17,000 or so distinct CDR3 sequences, 6.2% of them detected once, and approximately 6.2% sits in the top ten. The antigens for these receptors are not known. Findings and caveats of the study: One measure, the expanded intratumoral alpha and beta TCR count, tracked tumor mutation counts.

Sequenced here: lung tumor tissue, sampled at surgery. These receptors were collected from a male donor with early-stage non-small cell lung cancer.

This clonotype appeared many times. As an off-target read in a library built for alpha chains, this beta chain has a frequency of little significance. V and J are TRBV20-1 and TRBJ2-1; D not certain. CDR3 length: 12 amino acids. The V and J ends lost 4 bases and 7 bases respectively, with 11 bases between them. Germline CDR1 is DFQATT and CDR2 is SNEGSKA (reference sequence). The CDR3 loop reads CSANPVENEQFF. CDR3 nucleotides: TGCAGTGCTAATCCGGTCGAAAATGAGCAGTTCTTC.

In its sample, this clonotype was seen many times. Since the library was made to target alpha chains, this beta chain is a stray read and its abundance is not meaningful. J is TRBJ1-5 and V is TRBV5-4, with D possibly TRBD1 on 5 matching bases. Germline V gene data show CDR1 as SGHNT and CDR2 as YYREEE (reference sequence). Trimming removed 0 bases at V and 5 bases at J, with 9 bases between. This CDR3 spans 14 amino acids. CDR3 nucleotide sequence: TGTGCCAGCAGCTTGGACCGGGGCGATCAGCCCCAGCATTTT. Its translation: CASSLDRGDQPQHF.

This clonotype was seen many times. Because the library targeted alpha chains, this beta chain is an off-target read whose size means little. The chain couples TRBV28 to TRBJ2-7; D could derive from TRBD1 or TRBD2 (5 bases each). The germline V and J ends were trimmed by 3 bases and 2 bases, with 14 bases remaining between them. Per the germline V gene, CDR1 is MDHEN and CDR2 is SYDVKM. CDR3 length: 15 residues. This CDR3 is CASSFLGTGTYEQYF. CDR3 coding DNA: TGTGCCAGCAGTTTTTTGGGGACGGGAACCTACGAGCAGTACTTC.

This clonotype was counted at least ten times. This beta chain is a stray sequence in a library constructed for alpha chains; its clone size is not meaningful. The chain uses TRBV7-2 and TRBJ2-1; 11 positions match TRBD2. The ends lost 0 bases at V and 4 bases at J; junction bases unmatched: 23. CDR3 size: 23 residues. Germline CDR1 SGHTA, CDR2 FQGNSA. For the CDR3, the DNA is TGTGCCAGCAGCTTAGCTAAAAGGGGAAAGGGACACTTACTAGCGGGGGAGTACAATGAGCAGTTCTTC. It is translated as CASSLAKRGKGHLLAGEYNEQFF.

This clonotype was recorded at least ten times. This beta chain is off target for a library built for alpha chains, so its abundance means little. V and J are TRBV2 and TRBJ2-5; 8 nucleotides agree with TRBD1. The CDR3 extends over 12 amino acids. Losses at the gene ends were 6 bases for V and 5 bases for J; bases not matched to a gene: 2. Germline-derived CDR1 and CDR2 are SNHLY and FYNNEI. CDR3 amino acids: CASSGQGETQYF. The DNA for the CDR3 is TGTGCCAGCAGCGGACAGGGCGAGACCCAGTACTTC. Using reference TRBV2 and TRBJ2-5 for the parts outside the CDR3, the full variable domain is EPEVTQTPSHQVTQMGQEVILRCVPISNHLYFYWYRQILGQKVEFLVSFYNNEISEKSEIFDDQFSVERPDGSNFTLKIRSTKLEDSAMYFCASSGQGETQYFGPGTRLLVL.

There are a few counts of this clonotype. A library made for alpha chains picked up this beta chain off target, so its size means little. V is TRBV10-2 and J is TRBJ2-3; 11 nucleotides line up with TRBD1. Unmatched junction bases numbered 11, after V lost 9 bases and J lost 6 bases. This CDR3 has 15 residues. Germline CDR1 WSHSY, CDR2 SAAADI. The DNA of the CDR3 is TGCGCCAGTACTGCTGTCGGGACAGGGGGGGATACGCAGTATTTT. It yields the protein CASTAVGTGGDTQYF.

This clonotype has a count of ten or more. Since the library was made to target alpha chains, this beta chain is a stray read and its abundance is not meaningful. CDR3 sequence reads: CASSSGSGYGYTF. Here the CDR3 DNA reads TGTGCCAGCAGCTCTGGGAGCGGCTATGGCTACACCTTC. The chain links TRBV7-2 to TRBJ1-2; D not certain. The CDR3 extends over 13 amino acids. V lost 4 bases and J 4 bases, leaving 10 bases between the germline ends. Germline assignment: CDR1 SGHTA and CDR2 FQGNSA.

This clonotype was observed many times. This beta chain is an unintended read in a library built for alpha chains; its size means little. The chain couples TRBV6-1 to TRBJ2-7, with no clear D. From germline, CDR1 is MNHNS and CDR2 SASEGT. The CDR3 is made up of 14 amino acids. V lost 1 base and J lost 0, with 7 bases in between. For the CDR3, the DNA is TGTGCCAGCAGTGAAGACTACGGCTCCTACGAGCAGTACTTC. Its protein is CASSEDYGSYEQYF.

This clonotype was recorded at least ten times. This beta chain is off target for a library built for alpha chains, so its abundance means little. The chain couples TRBV3-1 to TRBJ2-7; 14 bases align to TRBD2. Germline loops: CDR1 LGHDT, CDR2 YNNKEL (reference sequence). Trimming took 6 bases from V and 3 from J; bases not matched to a gene: 13. The CDR3 spans 18 residues. CDR3 amino acids: CASRGTSGSLGGFYEQYF. The DNA of the CDR3 is TGTGCCAGCAGGGGGACTAGCGGGAGTCTAGGTGGTTTCTACGAGCAGTACTTC.

At least ten counts were recorded for this clonotype. As an off-target read in a library built for alpha chains, this beta chain has a frequency of little significance. The rearrangement uses TRBV5-5 and TRBJ2-2; TRBD2 matches 8 bases. Germline V CDR1 and CDR2: SGHKS, YYEKEE (reference sequence). The CDR3 sequence is 15 residues long. V lost 0 bases to trimming and J lost 6 bases; unmatched junction nucleotides: 4. For the CDR3, the DNA is TGTGCCAGCAGCTTGGTGGGAGCGGGGGCCGGGGAGCTGTTTTTT. Protein: CASSLVGAGAGELFF.

This clonotype was counted ten times or more. Sequence at one end of the junction differs from germline and may be a read error. Little can be read into the size of this beta chain, an off-target read in a library designed for alpha chains. The J gene is TRBJ2-7, the V gene TRBV29-1; D is uncertain. CDR1 and CDR2 (germline): SQVTM, ANQGSEA. This CDR3 has 10 amino acids. CDR3 sequence reads: CSVKDAEQYF. DNA for the CDR3: TGCAGCGTTAAAGACGCCGAGCAGTACTTC.

This clonotype was recorded at least ten times. This beta chain is an off-target read within a library intended for alpha chains, so its frequency means little. The chain has TRBV20-1 and TRBJ2-1; the D gene could be TRBD1 or TRBD2 (5 bases each). The CDR3 totals 14 residues. CDR1 is DFQATT, CDR2 SNEGSKA, per germline (reference sequence). Trimming pared 7 bases from V and 7 bases from J, leaving 20 bases between. The CDR3 sequence is CSVKPGRSMNEQFF. As DNA, the CDR3 is TGCAGTGTGAAACCGGGACGGTCTATGAATGAGCAGTTCTTC.

This clonotype was counted ten times or more. In a library made to pick up alpha chains, this beta chain is a stray read with a size that means little. The chain links TRBV20-1 to TRBJ1-2; D call uncertain. This CDR3 is 13 amino acids long. Germline loops: CDR1 DFQATT, CDR2 SNEGSKA (reference sequence). V was trimmed by 3 bases and J by 3 bases, leaving 11 bases between them. CDR3 in amino acids: CSASNGIDYGYTF. Here the CDR3 DNA reads TGCAGTGCTAGTAATGGGATTGACTATGGCTACACCTTC.

By frequency in the sample, this clonotype is medium-sized (0.01 to 0.1%). A library made for alpha chains picked up this beta chain off target, so its size means little. The rearrangement joins TRBV6-5 to TRBJ2-2, with 7 bases identical to TRBD1. Germline loops: CDR1 MNHEY, CDR2 SVGAGI. J gave up 6 bases and V 5 bases, and 9 bases lay outside the gene matches. The CDR3 sequence is 15 residues long. CDR3: CASSPTGMRSGELFF. The DNA of the CDR3 is TGTGCCAGCAGTCCGACAGGGATGAGATCCGGGGAGCTGTTTTTT.

This clonotype was recorded many times. Since it is a stray read in a library aimed at alpha chains, this beta chain has a size that is not meaningful. This sequence joins TRBV4-1 and TRBJ2-7; D call uncertain. The CDR3 contains 13 residues. Trimming removed 5 bases at V and 1 base at J, with 9 bases between. CDR1 and CDR2 (germline): MGHRA, YSYEKL. CDR3 DNA: TGCGCCAGCAGCATAAGAACGTCCTACGAGCAGTACTTC. It encodes CASSIRTSYEQYF.

This clonotype was recorded many times. Within a library made for alpha chains, this beta chain is off target, and its count is uninformative. The chain recombines TRBV6-2 or TRBV6-3 with TRBJ1-1; D possibly corresponds to TRBD1 (6 bases). Between the trimmed V and J ends, which lost 6 bases and 4 bases, there was a span of 24 bases. This CDR3 comprises 17 residues. Germline assignment: CDR1 MNHEY and CDR2 SVGEGT. CDR3: CASRPPQGTTEGTEAFF. CDR3 DNA sequence: TGTGCCAGCAGGCCGCCCCAGGGGACCACCGAGGGCACTGAAGCTTTCTTT.

In its sample, this clonotype was seen many times. This beta chain represents an off-target read in a library built for alpha chains; its size is of limited meaning. The chain is built from TRBV10-3 and TRBJ1-1, with TRBD1 matching over 10 bases. The CDR3 has 15 residues. Germline V gene data show CDR1 as ENHRY and CDR2 as SYGVKD. V was pared by 0 bases and J by 5 bases, with 3 bases of the junction left unmatched. CDR3 sequence reads: CAISESGQGRTEAFF. Written as DNA, the CDR3 is TGTGCCATCAGTGAGTCGGGACAGGGGCGTACTGAAGCTTTCTTT.

Turning to this clonotype: This beta chain is a stray read from a library made for alpha chains; its abundance is not meaningful. CDR3 amino acids: CASSVHRDRPYEQYF. CDR3 DNA: TGTGCCAGCAGTGTCCACCGGGACAGGCCCTACGAGCAGTACTTC. The chain has TRBV2 and TRBJ2-7; 8 nucleotides line up with TRBD1. The trim removed 4 bases at V and 2 bases at J, leaving 7 bases unmatched. CDR3 length: 15 amino acids. The germline V gene has CDR1 SNHLY and CDR2 FYNNEI.

This clonotype is medium-sized. The library was prepared for alpha chains; this beta chain is a stray read, so its frequency means little. J is TRBJ2-1 and V is TRBV5-4, with D perhaps matching TRBD2 (7 bases). The germline V and J ends were trimmed by 1 base and 2 bases, with 13 bases remaining between them. Per the germline V gene, CDR1 is SGHNT and CDR2 is YYREEE (reference sequence). The CDR3 covers 16 residues. The CDR3 DNA sequence: TGTGCCAGCAGCTTGTATGAGGGGGGGACCTACAATGAGCAGTTCTTC. Translated: CASSLYEGGTYNEQFF.

This clonotype was seen many times. Found in a library prepared for alpha chains, this beta chain is an off-target read, and its abundance has little meaning. The chain joins TRBV6-5 to TRBJ2-6; D ambiguous. V was trimmed by 2 bases and J by 0 bases, leaving 14 bases between them. The germline V gene encodes CDR1 MNHEY and CDR2 SVGAGI. The CDR3 sequence is 18 residues long. CDR3 protein: CASSYGRVPYSGANVLTF. DNA of the CDR3: TGTGCCAGCAGTTACGGAAGGGTCCCCTACTCTGGGGCCAACGTCCTGACTTTC.

This clonotype was recorded many times. This beta chain lies outside the target of a library built for alpha chains; its clone size means little. The V and J genes are TRBV20-1 and TRBJ1-2; 8 bases line up with TRBD1. V trimming: 6 bases; J trimming: 4 bases; junction bases outside the gene matches: 13. The CDR3 sequence is 15 residues long. The germline V gene encodes CDR1 DFQATT and CDR2 SNEGSKA (reference sequence). The chain's CDR3 is CSAISGQALSYGYTF. The CDR3 DNA sequence: TGCAGTGCCATCTCGGGACAGGCACTATCCTATGGCTACACCTTC.

Only a few counts were recorded for this clonotype. The library was built for alpha chains, so this beta chain is an off-target read and its size means little. The rearrangement links TRBV5-5 to TRBJ2-5; D not certain. This CDR3 is 14 amino acids long. The V end lost 1 base, the J end lost 5 bases, and 12 bases lay between the germline ends. Per the germline V gene, CDR1 is SGHKS and CDR2 is YYEKEE (reference sequence). DNA for the CDR3: TGTGCCAGCAGCTTGAGAACGACCCGGGAGACCCAGTACTTC. As protein: CASSLRTTRETQYF.

In this sample, this clonotype turned up many times. Being off target in a library aimed at alpha chains, this beta chain has a size of little meaning. The gene calls are TRBV20-1 and TRBJ2-3; the D gene is possibly TRBD2 (6 bases). There are 14 residues in the CDR3. Germline V gene data show CDR1 as DFQATT and CDR2 as SNEGSKA (reference sequence). V lost 4 bases and J lost 2, with 13 bases in between. CDR3 in DNA: TGCAGTGCTAAAGAGGCGGGGTTCACAGATACGCAGTATTTT. Protein product: CSAKEAGFTDTQYF.

There are a few counts of this clonotype. Because the library targeted alpha chains, this beta chain is an off-target read whose size means little. The V call is TRBV24-1, the J call TRBJ2-2; D may be TRBD1 (6 bases). Trimming shortened V by 4 bases and J by 1 base, and 18 bases separated the two germline ends. CDR1 is KGHDR and CDR2 is SFDVKD in the germline V gene. CDR3 size: 18 residues. The CDR3 sequence is CATSDLPPGHGNTGELFF. The CDR3 region has the DNA TGTGCCACCAGTGACCTACCCCCGGGACACGGGAACACCGGGGAGCTGTTTTTT.